This entry lists 24 T cell receptor beta chains sequenced from one sample in a study of T cells after posttransplantation cyclophosphamide. The naive gate required viable CD3+CD4+ or CD3+CD8+ cells with CCR7+CD45RA+CD45RO-CD95-CD27+CD28+ phenotype. TCRdb keeps only in-frame clones here, not all; method: immunoSEQ multiplex PCR. The table has some 20,000 clones, 95% to 99% seen once. Specimen: naive CD4+ T cells sorted from PBMCs. The source of these receptors is a man between 35 and 55 years old in good health, CMV-negative, and a related stem cell transplant donor.

In its sample, this clone was seen once. The V and J genes are TRBV19 and TRBJ1-4, with TRBD1 identical over 9 bases. This CDR3 contains 13 residues. Trimming took 6 bases from V and 8 from J; bases not matched to a gene: 4. Germline CDR1 reads LNHDA; CDR2 reads SQIVND (reference sequence). The CDR3 DNA sequence: TGTGCCAGTAGCCGGGACAGGGACGAAAAACTGTTTTTT. Protein: CASSRDRDEKLFF.

The chain has TRBV11-2 and TRBJ2-3; TRBD2 matches at 9 bases. Germline assignment: CDR1 SGHAT and CDR2 FQNNGV. The CDR3 spans 16 residues. With 5 bases clipped from V and 0 bases from J, the junction kept 6 bases outside the gene matches. CDR3 nucleotide sequence: TGTGCCAGCAGCCTGCTAGCGGGGCTGAGCACAGATACGCAGTATTTT. It encodes CASSLLAGLSTDTQYF.

V is TRBV18 and J is TRBJ1-1, with D unclear. The CDR3 consists of 12 residues. The V and J ends lost 6 bases and 2 bases respectively, with 7 bases between them. Germline CDR1 and CDR2: KGHSH and LQKENI. The CDR3 coding sequence is TGTGCCAGCTCGAACAGCAACACTGAAGCTTTCTTT. Translation: CASSNSNTEAFF.

This clone appeared once. V and J are TRBV7-9 and TRBJ1-4; perhaps TRBD1 as D (6 bases). Trimming cost V 5 bases and J 6 bases, with 28 bases left between them. This CDR3 comprises 19 residues. CDR1 and CDR2 (germline): SEHNR, FQNEAQ (reference sequence). The CDR3 sequence: CASSLPRGHSATGDEKLFF. DNA for the CDR3: TGTGCCAGCAGCCTACCCCGGGGACATTCAGCTACCGGGGATGAAAAACTGTTTTTT.

V and J are TRBV25-1 and TRBJ2-6, with a tentative D call TRBD2 (6 bases). This CDR3 comprises 15 residues. Germline CDR1 and CDR2: MGHDK and SYGVNS. Trimming removed 4 bases at V and 4 bases at J, with 11 bases between. The CDR3 nucleotides are TGTGCCAGCAGTGGGGACTTGATGGGGGCCAACGTCCTGACTTTC. This codes for CASSGDLMGANVLTF.

This clone was seen once. The chain uses TRBV21-1 and TRBJ1-2; the table's TRBD1 call for D was not verified on the DNA. TRBV21-1 is recorded as a pseudogene. There are 15 residues in the CDR3. The CDR3 reads CASAFGQRRWYGYTF. The CDR3 DNA reads as TGTGCCAGCGCCTTTGGACAGCGAAGATGGTATGGCTACACCTTC.

This clone was seen just once. The chain combines TRBV27 with TRBJ2-1; 7 nucleotides match TRBD2. This CDR3 is 16 amino acids long. Per the germline V gene, CDR1 is MNHEY and CDR2 is SMNVEV (reference sequence). V was pared by 8 bases and J by 3 bases, with 13 bases of the junction left unmatched. DNA of the CDR3: TGTGCCAGCTTGACCATGGGAGGGGTCAGCTACAATGAGCAGTTCTTC. Translating gives CASLTMGGVSYNEQFF.

V usage is TRBV4-1 and J usage is TRBJ2-7, with D perhaps TRBD2 (5 bases). Germline V CDR1 and CDR2: MGHRA, YSYEKL. The CDR3 has 13 residues. V was trimmed by 4 bases and J by 3 bases, leaving 10 bases between them. The CDR3 reads CASSPRSGYEQYF. In DNA form, the CDR3 reads TGCGCCAGCAGCCCCCGGAGCGGCTACGAGCAGTACTTC.

The chain couples TRBV5-4 to TRBJ1-2; 7 nucleotides match TRBD1. Germline V gene data show CDR1 as SGHNT and CDR2 as YYREEE (reference sequence). The CDR3 is 15 residues long. With V trimmed by 3 bases and J by 7 bases, 12 bases remained unmatched. The CDR3 reads CASSWFRQGTRGYTF. For the CDR3, the DNA is TGTGCCAGCAGCTGGTTTCGACAGGGAACTCGTGGCTACACCTTC.

The chain has TRBV9 and TRBJ2-3; 10 bases fit TRBD2. The CDR3 length is 18 residues. Germline trimming cut 0 bases from V and 3 bases from J; bases unmatched to any gene: 10. The germline CDR1 and CDR2 sequences are SGDLS and YYNGEE. The CDR3, as DNA: TGTGCCAGCAGCGTAGGAACTAGCGGGAATATAGGTACAGATACGCAGTATTTT. Protein product: CASSVGTSGNIGTDTQYF.

The chain is built from TRBV7-2 and TRBJ1-4; the D gene is possibly TRBD1 (5 bases). Germline CDR1 reads SGHTA; CDR2 reads FQGNSA. V lost 8 bases, J lost 7 bases, and 14 bases lay in between. The CDR3 has 13 residues. CDR3 amino acids: CASRRGEREKLFF. CDR3 DNA: TGTGCCAGCCGCCGGGGGGAACGTGAAAAACTGTTTTTT.

The chain links TRBV28 to TRBJ2-1; 15 bases match TRBD2. The germline V gene has CDR1 MDHEN and CDR2 SYDVKM. The CDR3 totals 18 residues. J lost 7 bases, V lost 4 bases, and 11 bases had no gene match. The CDR3 nucleotides read TGTGCCAGCAGTTCCCCCAGGACTAGCGGGAGGGCCCTAAATGAGCAGTTCTTC. Amino acids: CASSSPRTSGRALNEQFF.

The CDR3 protein is CASSPRARSEGYTF. The CDR3 coding sequence is TGTGCCAGCAGCCCCAGGGCTAGGAGTGAGGGCTACACCTTC. The rearrangement links TRBV13 to TRBJ1-2; weak D call: TRBD1 (5 bases). The CDR3 consists of 14 residues. Trimming stripped 5 bases from V and 8 bases from J, with 18 bases between. Germline V gives CDR1 PRHDT, CDR2 FYEKMQ (reference sequence).

The rearrangement joins TRBV21-1 to TRBJ2-2; TRBD2, as called in the table, went unchecked against the DNA. TRBV21-1 is given as a pseudogene. There are 16 residues in the CDR3. CDR3 amino acids: CASTSGGSDNTGELFF. CDR3 coding DNA: TGTGCCAGCACCTCAGGAGGTAGCGACAACACCGGGGAGCTGTTTTTT.

The chain joins TRBV28 to TRBJ1-5; D not resolved. This CDR3 is 14 amino acids long. Trimming took 1 base from V and 2 from J, leaving 6 bases between them. Germline V gene lookup returns CDR1 MDHEN and CDR2 SYDVKM. In nucleotides, the CDR3 is TGTGCCAGCAGTTTATTCCGGGGCAATCAGCCCCAGCATTTT. This codes for CASSLFRGNQPQHF. Complete variable domain (other parts from reference TRBV28 and TRBJ1-5): DVKVTQSSRYLVKRTGEKVFLECVQDMDHENMFWYRQDPGLGLRLIYFSYDVKMKEKGDIPEGYSVSREKKERFSLILESASTNQTSMYLCASSLFRGNQPQHFGDGTRLSIL.

The chain links TRBV2 to TRBJ2-7, with a possible D match to TRBD1 (5 bases). Trimming took off 4 bases at V and 2 bases at J, with 12 bases between the two ends. Germline V gene lookup returns CDR1 SNHLY and CDR2 FYNNEI. CDR3 length: 14 residues. CDR3 amino acids: CASSGFRGTYEQYF. CDR3 nucleotide sequence: TGTGCCAGCAGTGGATTTAGGGGAACCTACGAGCAGTACTTC.

The chain carries TRBV30 and TRBJ1-4; 8 bases align to TRBD1. CDR3 length: 14 amino acids. CDR1 is GTSNPN, CDR2 SVGIG, per germline (reference sequence). Trimming at V came to 0 bases and at J to 10 bases, leaving 7 bases not matched to a gene. The CDR3 is CAWSVGQGGVKLFF. In DNA form, the CDR3 reads TGTGCCTGGAGTGTCGGACAGGGAGGCGTAAAACTGTTTTTT. The full variable domain, in which reference TRBV30 and TRBJ1-4 provide the parts outside the CDR3, is SQTIHQWPATLVQPVGSPLSLECTVEGTSNPNLYWYRQAAGRGLQLLFYSVGIGQISSEVPQNLSASRPQDRQFILSSKKLLLSDSGFYLCAWSVGQGGVKLFFGSGTQLSVL.

The chain uses TRBV5-3 and TRBJ2-5; weak D call: TRBD1 (6 bases). TRBV5-3 is marked as an open reading frame, function uncertain. CDR3 length equals 22 residues. V lost 0 bases and J 5 bases, leaving 35 bases between the germline ends. CDR3 nucleotide sequence: TGTGCCAGAAGCTTGGGTACCCACCCCCCAAGACAGGAGATAGGTGGTGGGGAGACCCAGTACTTC. Its translation: CARSLGTHPPRQEIGGGETQYF.

V is TRBV4-3 and J is TRBJ2-7; no clear D gene. Germline assignment: CDR1 LGHNA and CDR2 YSLEER. CDR3 size: 15 residues. V shed 0 bases and J shed 2 bases, with 11 bases lying between them. CDR3 sequence reads: CASSQDHIAAYEQYF. The CDR3 DNA sequence: TGCGCCAGCAGCCAAGATCACATAGCAGCCTACGAGCAGTACTTC.

V usage is TRBV5-1 and J usage is TRBJ1-3; no definite D call. V was cut by 0 bases and J by 5 bases, with 9 bases left in between. Germline CDR1 reads SGHRS; CDR2 reads YFSETQ. This CDR3 comprises 14 residues. CDR3 DNA sequence: TGCGCCAGCAGCTTGGAAACAAAAAGAAACACCATATATTTT. It codes for CASSLETKRNTIYF.

The chain joins TRBV19 to TRBJ1-1; 7 nucleotides align to TRBD1. V dropped 5 bases and J dropped 0; count of bases not matched to a gene: 12. There are 17 residues in the CDR3. CDR1 and CDR2 (germline): LNHDA, SQIVND (reference sequence). CDR3 in amino acids: CASSPQPSGTVNTEAFF. DNA for the CDR3: TGTGCCAGTAGTCCGCAACCTTCCGGGACAGTGAACACTGAAGCTTTCTTT. Together with reference TRBV19 and TRBJ1-1, the CDR3 gives the full variable domain: DGGITQSPKYLFRKEGQNVTLSCEQNLNHDAMYWYRQDPGQGLRLIYYSQIVNDFQKGDIAEGYSVSREKKESFPLTVTSAQKNPTAFYLCASSPQPSGTVNTEAFFGQGTRLTVV.

This rearrangement joins TRBV6-1 to TRBJ1-1; D possibly corresponds to TRBD1 (5 bases). Looked up from germline, CDR1 is MNHNS and CDR2 is SASEGT. There are 12 residues in the CDR3. The ends were cut back, 6 bases at V and 9 bases at J, with 14 bases in the middle. CDR3 amino acids: CASRLRDSKAFF. The CDR3 DNA reads as TGTGCCAGCAGACTCCGGGACTCCAAAGCTTTCTTT.

For the CDR3, the DNA is TGTGCCAGCAGCCGGGACAGGGCGGCAGATACGCAGTATTTT. Protein sequence: CASSRDRAADTQYF. The gene calls are TRBV11-1 and TRBJ2-3; 9 nucleotides match TRBD1. With 5 bases clipped from V and 4 bases from J, the junction kept 4 bases outside the gene matches. The CDR3 has 14 residues. CDR1 SGHAT and CDR2 FQDESV come from the germline V gene (reference sequence). Supplemented by reference TRBV11-1 and TRBJ2-3, the full variable domain reads EAEVAQSPRYKITEKSQAVAFWCDPISGHATLYWYRQILGQGPELLVQFQDESVVDDSQLPKDRFSAERLKGVDSTLKIQPAELGDSAMYLCASSRDRAADTQYFGPGTRLTVL.

Only one count was recorded for this clone. The chain combines TRBV30 with TRBJ2-7; D might be TRBD2 (5 bases). The CDR3 is 12 amino acids. Trimming cost V 5 bases and J 5 bases, with 13 bases left between them. In germline, CDR1 is GTSNPN, CDR2 SVGIG (reference sequence). For the CDR3, the DNA is TGTGCCTGGGCCGGACTTATGAACGAGCAGTACTTC. This encodes CAWAGLMNEQYF.